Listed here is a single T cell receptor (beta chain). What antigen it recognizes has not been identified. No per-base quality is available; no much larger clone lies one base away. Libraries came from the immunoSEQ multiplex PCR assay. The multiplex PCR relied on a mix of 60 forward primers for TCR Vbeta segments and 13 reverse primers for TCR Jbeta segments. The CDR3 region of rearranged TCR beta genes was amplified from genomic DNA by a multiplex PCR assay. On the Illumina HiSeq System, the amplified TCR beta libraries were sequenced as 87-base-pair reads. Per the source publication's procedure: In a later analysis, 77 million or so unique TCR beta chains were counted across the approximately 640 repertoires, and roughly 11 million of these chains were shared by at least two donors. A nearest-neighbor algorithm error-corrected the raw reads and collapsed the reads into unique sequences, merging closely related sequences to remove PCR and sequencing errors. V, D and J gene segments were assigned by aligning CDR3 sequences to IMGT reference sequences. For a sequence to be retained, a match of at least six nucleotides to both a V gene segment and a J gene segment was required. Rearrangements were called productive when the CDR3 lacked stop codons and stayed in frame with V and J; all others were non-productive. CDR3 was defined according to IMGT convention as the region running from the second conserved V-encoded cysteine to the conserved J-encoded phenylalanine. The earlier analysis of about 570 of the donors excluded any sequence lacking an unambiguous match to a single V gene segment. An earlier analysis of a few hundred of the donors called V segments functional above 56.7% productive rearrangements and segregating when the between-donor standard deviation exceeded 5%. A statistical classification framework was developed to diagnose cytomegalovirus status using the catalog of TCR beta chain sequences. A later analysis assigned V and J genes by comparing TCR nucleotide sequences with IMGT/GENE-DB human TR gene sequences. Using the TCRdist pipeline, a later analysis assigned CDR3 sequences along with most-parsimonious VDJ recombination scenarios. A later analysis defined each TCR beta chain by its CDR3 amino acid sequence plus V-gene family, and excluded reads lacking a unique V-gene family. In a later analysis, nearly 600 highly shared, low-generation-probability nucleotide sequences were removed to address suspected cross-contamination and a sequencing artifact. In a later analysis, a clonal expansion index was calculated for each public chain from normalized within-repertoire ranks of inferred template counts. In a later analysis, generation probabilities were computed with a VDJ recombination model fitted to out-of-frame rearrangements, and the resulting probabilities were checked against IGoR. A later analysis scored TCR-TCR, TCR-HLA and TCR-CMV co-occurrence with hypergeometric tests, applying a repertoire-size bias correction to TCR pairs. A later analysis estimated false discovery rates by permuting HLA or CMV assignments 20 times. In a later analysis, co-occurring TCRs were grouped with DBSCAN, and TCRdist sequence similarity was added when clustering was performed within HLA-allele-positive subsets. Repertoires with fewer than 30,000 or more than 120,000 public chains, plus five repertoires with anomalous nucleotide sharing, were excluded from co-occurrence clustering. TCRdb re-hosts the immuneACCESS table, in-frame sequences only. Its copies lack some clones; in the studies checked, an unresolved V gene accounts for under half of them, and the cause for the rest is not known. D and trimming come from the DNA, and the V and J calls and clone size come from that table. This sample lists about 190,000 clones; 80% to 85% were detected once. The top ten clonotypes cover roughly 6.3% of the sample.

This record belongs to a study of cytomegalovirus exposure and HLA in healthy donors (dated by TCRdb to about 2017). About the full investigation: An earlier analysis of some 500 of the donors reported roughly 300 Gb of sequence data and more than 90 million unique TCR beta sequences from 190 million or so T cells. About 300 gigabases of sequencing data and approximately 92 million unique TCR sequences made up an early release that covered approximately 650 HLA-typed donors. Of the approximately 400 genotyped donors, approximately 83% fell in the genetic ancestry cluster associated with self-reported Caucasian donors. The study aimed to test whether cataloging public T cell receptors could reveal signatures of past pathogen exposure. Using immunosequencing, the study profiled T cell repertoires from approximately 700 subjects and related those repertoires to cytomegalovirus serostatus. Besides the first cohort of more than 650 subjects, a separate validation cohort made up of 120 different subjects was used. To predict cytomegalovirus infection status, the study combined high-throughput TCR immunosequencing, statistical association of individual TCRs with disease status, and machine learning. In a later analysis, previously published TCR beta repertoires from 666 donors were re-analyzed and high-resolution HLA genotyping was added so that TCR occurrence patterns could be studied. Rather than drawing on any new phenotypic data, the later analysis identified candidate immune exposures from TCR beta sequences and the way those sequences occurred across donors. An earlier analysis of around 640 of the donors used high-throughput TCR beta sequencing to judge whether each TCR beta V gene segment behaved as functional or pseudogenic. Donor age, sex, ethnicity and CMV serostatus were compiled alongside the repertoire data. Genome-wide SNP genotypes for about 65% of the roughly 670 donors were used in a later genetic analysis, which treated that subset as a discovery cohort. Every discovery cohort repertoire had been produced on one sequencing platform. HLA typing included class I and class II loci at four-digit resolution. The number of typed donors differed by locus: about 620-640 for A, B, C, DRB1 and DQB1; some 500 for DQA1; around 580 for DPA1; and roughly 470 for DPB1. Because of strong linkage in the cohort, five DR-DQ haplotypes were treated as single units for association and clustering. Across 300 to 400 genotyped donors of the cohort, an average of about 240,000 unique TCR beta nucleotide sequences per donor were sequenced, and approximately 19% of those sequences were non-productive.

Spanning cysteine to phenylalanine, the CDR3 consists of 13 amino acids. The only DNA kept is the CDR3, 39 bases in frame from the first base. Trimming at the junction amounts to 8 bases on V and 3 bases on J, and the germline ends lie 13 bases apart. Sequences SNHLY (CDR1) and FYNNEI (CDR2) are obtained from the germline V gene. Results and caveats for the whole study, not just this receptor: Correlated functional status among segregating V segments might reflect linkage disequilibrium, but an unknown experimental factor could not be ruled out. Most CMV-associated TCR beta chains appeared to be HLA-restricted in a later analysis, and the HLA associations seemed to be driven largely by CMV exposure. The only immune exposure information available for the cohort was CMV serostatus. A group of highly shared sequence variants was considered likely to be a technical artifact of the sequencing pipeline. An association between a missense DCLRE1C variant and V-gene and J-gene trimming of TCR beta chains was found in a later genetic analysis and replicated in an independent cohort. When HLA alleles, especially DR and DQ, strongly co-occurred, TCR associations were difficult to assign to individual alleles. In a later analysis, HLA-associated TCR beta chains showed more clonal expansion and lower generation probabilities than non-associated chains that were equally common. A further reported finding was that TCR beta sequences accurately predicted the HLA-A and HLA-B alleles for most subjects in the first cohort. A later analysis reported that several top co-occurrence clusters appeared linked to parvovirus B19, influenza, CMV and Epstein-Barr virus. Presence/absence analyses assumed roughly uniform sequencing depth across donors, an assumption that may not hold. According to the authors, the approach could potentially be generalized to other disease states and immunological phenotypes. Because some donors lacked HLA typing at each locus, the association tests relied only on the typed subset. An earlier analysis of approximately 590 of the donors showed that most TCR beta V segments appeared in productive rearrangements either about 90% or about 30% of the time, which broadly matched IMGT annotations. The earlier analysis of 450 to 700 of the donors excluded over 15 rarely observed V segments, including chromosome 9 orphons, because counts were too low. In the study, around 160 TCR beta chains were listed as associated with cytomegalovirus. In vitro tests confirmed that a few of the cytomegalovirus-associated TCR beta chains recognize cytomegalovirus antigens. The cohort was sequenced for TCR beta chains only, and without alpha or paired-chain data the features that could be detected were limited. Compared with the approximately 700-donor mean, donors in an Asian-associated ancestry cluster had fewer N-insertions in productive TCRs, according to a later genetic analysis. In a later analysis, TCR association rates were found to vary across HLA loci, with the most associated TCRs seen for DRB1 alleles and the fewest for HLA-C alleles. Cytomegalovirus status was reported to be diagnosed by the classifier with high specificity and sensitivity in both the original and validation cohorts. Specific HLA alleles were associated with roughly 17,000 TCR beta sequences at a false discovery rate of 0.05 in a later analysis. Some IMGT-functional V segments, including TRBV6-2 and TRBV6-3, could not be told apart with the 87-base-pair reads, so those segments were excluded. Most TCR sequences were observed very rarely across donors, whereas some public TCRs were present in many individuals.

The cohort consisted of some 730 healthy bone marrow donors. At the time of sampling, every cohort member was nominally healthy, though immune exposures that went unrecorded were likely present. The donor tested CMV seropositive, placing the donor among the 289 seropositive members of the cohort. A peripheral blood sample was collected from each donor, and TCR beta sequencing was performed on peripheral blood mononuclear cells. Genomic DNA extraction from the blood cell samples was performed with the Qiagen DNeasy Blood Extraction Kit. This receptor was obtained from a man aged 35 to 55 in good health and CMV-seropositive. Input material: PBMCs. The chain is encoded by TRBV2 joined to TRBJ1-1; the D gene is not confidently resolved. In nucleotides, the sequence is TGTGCCAGCCTTAAGGTTAGCGACACTGAAGCTTTCTTT. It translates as CASLKVSDTEAFF. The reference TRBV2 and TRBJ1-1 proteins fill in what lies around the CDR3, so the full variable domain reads EPEVTQTPSHQVTQMGQEVILRCVPISNHLYFYWYRQILGQKVEFLVSFYNNEISEKSEIFDDQFSVERPDGSNFTLKIRSTKLEDSAMYFCASLKVSDTEAFFGQGTRLTVV.